Below, one TCR beta chain is given with its context. Its antigen is as yet unknown. This sample also contains other DNA sequences that code for the same CDR3. Repertoires were generated with immunoSEQ multiplex PCR, while TCRdb's copy carries only in-frame clones and drops some. This sample carries about 1.1 million clones, 60% to 85% of them seen once, and the ten largest clones take 0.89%. V lost 4 bases, J lost 0 bases, and 2 bases stayed unmatched. This CDR3 contains 14 residues. Germline loops: CDR1 KGHSH, CDR2 LQKENI. The data are from a study of shared clonotypes between healthy human individuals. Study-level results: It was only blood that was sampled, and tissue repertoires likely differ.

Sequencing was done on a sample of memory CD4+ T cells from PBMCs. Specified subset: CD45RA-negative fraction. The source of this sequence is a man aged 18 to 35 in good health. Some clones in this sample may be carry-over from other donors' samples. The chain joins TRBV18 to TRBJ2-7; 8 bases are shared with TRBD1. In DNA, the CDR3 is TGTGCCAGCTCACGACAGGGGAGCTCCTACGAGCAGTACTTC. This encodes CASSRQGSSYEQYF.